Listed below are T cell receptor beta chains from one sample, sequenced in a study of CD8+ T cells in alopecia areata. Using immunoSEQ multiplex PCR, the repertoire was profiled, and TCRdb retains in-frame clones only, with some absent. Of 210,000 or so clones in the sample, just over 65% were seen once. This specimen was CD4+ T cells sorted from blood, taken between weeks 43 and 45, from a patient treated with tofacitinib. The receptors originated from a human donor with alopecia areata. Both conserved end residues are part of each CDR3. D genes are given only for firm matches. Size values are once, few and many counts, or a class for expanded clones, and some rows have none.

j_call	d_call	v_call	clone_size	cdr3_nt	cdr3_aa
TRBJ1-5	TRBD1	TRBV10-2	-	TGCGCCAGCGGGGGGACAGGGGTTAGCAATCAGCCCCAGCATTTT	CASGGTGVSNQPQHF
TRBJ1-6	-	TRBV27	-	TGTGCCAGCAGCCCGGGACGGGCAAATTCACCCCTCCACTTT	CASSPGRANSPLHF
TRBJ2-3	TRBD1	TRBV2	-	TGTGCCAGCAGTGACGGCAGGGGGCCGTTGGATACGCAGTATTTT	CASSDGRGPLDTQYF
TRBJ1-3	-	TRBV27	few	TGTGCCAGCAGTTCGGGTGTAATCGGAAACACCATATATTTT	CASSSGVIGNTIYF
TRBJ1-5	TRBD1	TRBV2	-	TGTGCCAGCAGTGATTCCGGGACAGGGGGCCGAATGCATTTT	CASSDSGTGGRMHF
TRBJ1-2	TRBD1	TRBV30	-	TGTGCCTGGAGTCCCAGGGGGGATGGCTACACCTTC	CAWSPRGDGYTF
TRBJ1-2	-	TRBV23-1	-	TGCGCCAGCAGTCAATCGGGGAGGGGAAGGGACTATGGCTACACCTTC	CASSQSGRGRDYGYTF
TRBJ1-4	TRBD1	TRBV4-1	-	TGCGCCAGCAGCCAAGGCCCGGGACAGACTAATGAAAAACTGTTTTTT	CASSQGPGQTNEKLFF
TRBJ1-5	TRBD1	TRBV11-2	few	TGTGCCAGCAGCTTAGCGGGAGGGGGCGGTCAGCCCCAGCATTTT	CASSLAGGGGQPQHF
TRBJ2-3	-	TRBV6-5	-	TGTGCCAGCAGCCACCCTGGCACAGATACGCAGTATTTT	CASSHPGTDTQYF
TRBJ1-6	TRBD1	TRBV5-1	-	TGCGCCAGCAGCTGGGACAGCAACGATTCACCCCTCCACTTT	CASSWDSNDSPLHF
TRBJ1-4	-	TRBV25-1	-	TGTGCCAGCAGTGAAAGGCCAGGTGATAATGAAAAACTGTTTTTT	CASSERPGDNEKLFF
TRBJ2-7	TRBD1	TRBV2	many	TGTGCCAGCAGCGCAGGGACAGGGGGTTACGAGCAGTACTTC	CASSAGTGGYEQYF
TRBJ1-1	TRBD1	TRBV15	-	TGTGCCACCAGCACGGACAGGAGCCACACTGAAGCTTTCTTT	CATSTDRSHTEAFF
TRBJ1-4	-	TRBV11-2	once	TGTGCCAGCAGCCCTATGGGGAGCCGCGAAAAACTGTTTTTT	CASSPMGSREKLFF
TRBJ1-1	-	TRBV29-1	-	TGCAGCGGCGGGCATTCGGACGCTGAAGCTTTCTTT	CSGGHSDAEAFF
TRBJ2-1	-	TRBV4-1	-	TGCGCCAGCAGCCAATCAGACAGTTACTACAATGAGCAGTTCTTC	CASSQSDSYYNEQFF
TRBJ1-2	TRBD1	TRBV11-2	-	TGTGCCAGCAGCCAGGGGAAGGGGGCCTATGGCTACACCTTC	CASSQGKGAYGYTF
TRBJ2-1	TRBD2	TRBV7-3	-	TGTGCCAGCAGCCCCTACGGGACTAGTTTTCGCAATGAGCAGTTCTTC	CASSPYGTSFRNEQFF
TRBJ1-1	-	TRBV2	-	TGTGCCAGCAGTGAAGCGGGGAGGGCCACTGAAGCTTTCTTT	CASSEAGRATEAFF
TRBJ1-1	-	TRBV5-1	-	TGCGCCAGCAGCATAAGCGGGGGCAACACTGAAGCTTTCTTT	CASSISGGNTEAFF
TRBJ2-4	TRBD2	TRBV4-1	-	TGCGCCAGCAGCCAAGATCGACTAGCGGGGGACGACATTCAGTACTTC	CASSQDRLAGDDIQYF
TRBJ2-1	TRBD2	TRBV6-5	-	TGTGCCAGCAGTCCTAGCGGGGGCCCCCACAATGAGCAGTTCTTC	CASSPSGGPHNEQFF
TRBJ2-3	-	TRBV5-1	-	TGCGCCAGCAGAGAGGGCGGATCGACAGATACGCAGTATTTT	CASREGGSTDTQYF
TRBJ1-2	TRBD1	TRBV29-1	once	TGCAGCGTCGCTGACGGACAGGGGGCTAATGGCTACACCTTC	CSVADGQGANGYTF
TRBJ1-6	-	TRBV23-1	-	TGCGCCAGCAGCCCACCCTTTGGGGGGGCTGGAGGGTCCACAGAGAATTCACCCCTCCACTTT	CASSPPFGGAGGSTENSPLHF
TRBJ1-5	-	TRBV30	-	TGTGCCTGGAGTGTATCCCCAGGAGGCCAGCCCCAGCATTTT	CAWSVSPGGQPQHF
TRBJ1-1	-	TRBV29-1	-	TGCAGCGCCTCTCGGGGAGCGGAAGCTTTCTTT	CSASRGAEAFF
TRBJ2-7	-	TRBV19	-	TGTGCCAGTAGTGGGGCCGCCTACGAGCAGTACTTC	CASSGAAYEQYF
TRBJ2-4	TRBD1	TRBV4-3	-	TGCGCCAGCAGCCAAGGTACCCCCGGGACAGCAAAAAACATTCAGTACTTC	CASSQGTPGTAKNIQYF
TRBJ2-2	-	TRBV25-1	-	TGTGCCAGCAGTGTCGGGGGCCTGAACACCGGGGAGCTGTTTTTT	CASSVGGLNTGELFF
TRBJ2-1	TRBD2	TRBV4-3	-	TGCGCCAGCAGCCAAGATACGCCTAGCGGGGGGTTGGATGAGCAGTTCTTC	CASSQDTPSGGLDEQFF
TRBJ1-2	-	TRBV7-2	-	TGTGCCAGCAGCTCCAGGGGTTCAGGGGAGCGTGGCTACACCTTC	CASSSRGSGERGYTF
TRBJ1-1	-	TRBV6-1	-	TGTGCCAGCAGTGAACCTTTCCTTGAAGCTTTCTTT	CASSEPFLEAFF
TRBJ1-1	-	TRBV9	-	TGTGCCAGCAGCGTAGGACGGATAAACACTGAAGCTTTCTTT	CASSVGRINTEAFF
TRBJ2-2	-	TRBV14	-	TGTGCCAGCAGCCCGCCGGGGCTTAAGAACACCGGGGAGCTGTTTTTT	CASSPPGLKNTGELFF
TRBJ2-6	TRBD1	TRBV12-5	-	TGTGCTAGTGGTTTTACCCAGACAGGGGGCGCGGGTGGGGCCAACGTCCTGACTTTC	CASGFTQTGGAGGANVLTF
TRBJ2-4	-	TRBV28	-	TGTGCCAGCAGTTTGCTTACCATCCTTAGCGGACGAAACATTCAGTACTTC	CASSLLTILSGRNIQYF
TRBJ2-7	TRBD1	TRBV6-5	few	TGTGCCAGCAGTATTGGGGACAGCTACGAGCAGTACTTC	CASSIGDSYEQYF
TRBJ1-2	-	TRBV29-1	-	TGCAGCGCGCTCGATGGGTACACGCCAGCTGGCTACACCTTC	CSALDGYTPAGYTF
TRBJ1-2	TRBD1	TRBV5-1	-	TGCGCCAGCAGCTCAGGACAGGGTATGTGGAACGGTGGCTACACCTTC	CASSSGQGMWNGGYTF
TRBJ1-6	-	TRBV27	-	TGTGCCAGCAGAGATCCAGGGACTTCACCCCTCCACTTT	CASRDPGTSPLHF
TRBJ1-5	-	TRBV30	-	TGTGCCTGGAGTGGTGGACGGAGGAGCAATCAGCCCCAGCATTTT	CAWSGGRRSNQPQHF
TRBJ1-5	TRBD1	TRBV27	-	TGTGCCAGCAGTTTAAGACAGGGTTTACAGCCCCAGCATTTT	CASSLRQGLQPQHF
TRBJ2-3	TRBD1	TRBV2	-	TGTGCCAGCAAGAGGAACGGACAGGAACCCACAGATACGCAGTATTTT	CASKRNGQEPTDTQYF